The present entry profiles one T cell receptor beta chain with its context. The germline CDR1 and CDR2 sequences are SGHRS and YFSETQ. The V gene end was trimmed by 4 bases and the J gene end by 4 bases; junction bases not matched to a gene: 6. This CDR3 has 17 amino acids. This sample stems from a study of blood T cell repertoires in COVID-19. Study background: Samples of COVID-19 (acute and convalescent) were obtained from the United States, Italy and Spain. Sources were T cells, B-cell-depleted T cells, or PBMCs; the material itself was cDNA or gDNA.

Original analysis: For nucleated cells, counts were estimated from reference gene primer amplification. Here immunoSEQ multiplex PCR was the method, and the copy in TCRdb shows in-frame clones only, minus some. The DNA gave D and trimming, while V, J and clone size come from that table. The repertoire has over 200,000 clones, roughly 90% of them found once; the top ten carry 5.5% to 8%. This chain uses TRBV5-1 with TRBJ2-6; 12 bases are shared with TRBD1. The sequenced sample was peripheral blood. This TCR came from a man in his sixties who had recovered from COVID-19. This chain's CDR3 is CASSTGTGGLGANVLTF. The CDR3 region has the DNA TGCGCCAGCAGCACCGGGACAGGGGGCTTGGGGGCCAACGTCCTGACTTTC.